Included here is one T cell receptor (beta chain) sequence, with context. This entry belongs to a study of blood T cell repertoires in COVID-19. Study overall: COVID-19 samples, acute and convalescent, were from the United States, Italy and Spain. PBMCs, B-cell-depleted T cells, or T cells were the source of the cDNA or gDNA that made up the material.

In the original processing: Amplified reference gene primers provided the basis for estimating nucleated cell counts. The method was immunoSEQ multiplex PCR; TCRdb's version includes in-frame clones alone and lacks a portion of them. V, J and clone size reflect that table, while D and trimming were determined from the DNA. The table shows more than 85,000 clones, with roughly 80% occurring only once. The germline V gene has CDR1 SEHNR and CDR2 FQNEAQ (reference sequence). This CDR3 region has 17 residues. The trim removed 5 bases at V and 0 bases at J, leaving 9 bases unmatched. This clonotype was obtained from a man at least 80 years old with active or convalescent COVID-19. The chain employs TRBV7-9 and TRBJ2-1; 8 bases are a match to TRBD2. Material for sequencing was peripheral blood. The CDR3 sequence is CASSAGLGLSSYNEQFF. The CDR3 coding sequence is TGTGCCAGCAGCGCGGGACTAGGGCTCAGCTCCTACAATGAGCAGTTCTTC.